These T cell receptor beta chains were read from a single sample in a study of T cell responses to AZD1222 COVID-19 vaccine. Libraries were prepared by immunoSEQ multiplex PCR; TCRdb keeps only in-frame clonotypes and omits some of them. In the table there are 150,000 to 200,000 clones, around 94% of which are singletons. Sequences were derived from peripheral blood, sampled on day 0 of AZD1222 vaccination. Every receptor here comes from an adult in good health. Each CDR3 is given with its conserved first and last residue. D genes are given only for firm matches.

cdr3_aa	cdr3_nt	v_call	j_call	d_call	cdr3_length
CASSSWTRGAGGGYTF	TGTGCCAGCAGCTCCTGGACGCGGGGGGCGGGGGGGGGCTACACCTTC	TRBV28	TRBJ1-2	-	16
CASSTMRNALYGYTF	TGTGCCAGTAGTACCATGAGAAACGCATTGTATGGCTACACCTTC	TRBV19	TRBJ1-2	-	15
CASSYAANYGYTF	TGTGCCAGCAGTTACGCAGCTAACTATGGCTACACCTTC	TRBV6-5	TRBJ1-2	-	13
CAISVGQDQPQHF	TGTGCCATCAGTGTTGGGCAGGATCAGCCCCAGCATTTT	TRBV10-3	TRBJ1-5	-	13
CASIFQGGQPQHF	TGTGCCAGCATTTTTCAGGGAGGTCAGCCCCAGCATTTT	TRBV6-5	TRBJ1-5	-	13
CASSRTGNFYNEQFF	TGTGCCAGCAGCCGAACCGGGAATTTCTACAATGAGCAGTTCTTC	TRBV27	TRBJ2-1	-	15
CARSGRGYTF	TGTGCCAGATCAGGGAGGGGCTACACCTTC	TRBV2	TRBJ1-2	-	10
CASSRFQEEAFF	TGTGCCAGCTCACGTTTTCAGGAGGAAGCTTTCTTT	TRBV18	TRBJ1-1	-	12
CASSFRRTSGGTEAFF	TGTGCCAGCAGCTTCCGTAGGACCTCCGGGGGAACTGAAGCTTTCTTT	TRBV7-9	TRBJ1-1	-	16
CASSPVGGGNQPQHF	TGTGCCAGCTCACCAGTAGGGGGAGGAAATCAGCCCCAGCATTTT	TRBV18	TRBJ1-5	-	15
CASSDMMAGGPTEQFF	TGTGCCAGCAGCGATATGATGGCGGGAGGGCCTACTGAGCAGTTCTTC	TRBV21-1	TRBJ2-1	-	16